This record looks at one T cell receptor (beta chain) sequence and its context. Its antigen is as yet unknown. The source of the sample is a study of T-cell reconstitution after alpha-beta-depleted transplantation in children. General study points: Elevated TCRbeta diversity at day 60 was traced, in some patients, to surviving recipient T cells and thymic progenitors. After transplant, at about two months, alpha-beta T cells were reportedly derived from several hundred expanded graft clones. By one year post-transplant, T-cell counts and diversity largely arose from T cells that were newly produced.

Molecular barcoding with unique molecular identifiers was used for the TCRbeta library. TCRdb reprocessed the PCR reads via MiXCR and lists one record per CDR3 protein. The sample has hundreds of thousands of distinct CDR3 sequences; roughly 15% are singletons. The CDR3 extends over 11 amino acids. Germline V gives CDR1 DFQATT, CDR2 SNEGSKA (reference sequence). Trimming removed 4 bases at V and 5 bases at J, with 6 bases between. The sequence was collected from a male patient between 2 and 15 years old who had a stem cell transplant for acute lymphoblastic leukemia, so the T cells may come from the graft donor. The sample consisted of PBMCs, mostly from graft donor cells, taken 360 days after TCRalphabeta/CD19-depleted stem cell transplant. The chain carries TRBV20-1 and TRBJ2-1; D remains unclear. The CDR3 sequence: CSATLDNEQFF. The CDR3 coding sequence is TGCAGTGCTACTCTAGACAATGAGCAGTTCTTC.